These 24 T cell receptor beta chains were sequenced from one sample in a study of beta chain features in type 1 diabetes. General study points: For Type 1 diabetes patients, all four CD4+ subsets carried TCRB CDR3s that were moderately but significantly shorter.

All of the isolated RNA was reverse transcribed, so expressed TCRB transcripts were sequenced. Produced via immunoSEQ multiplex PCR; TCRdb's table is partial and in-frame only. The table has about 660,000 clones, 11% to 15% seen once; the top ten hold approximately 0.043%. These receptors' targets are unknown. Sequenced: naive CD4+ T cells from blood. Receptor source: a young man with type 1 diabetes.

V gene TRBV7-9 combines with J gene TRBJ2-3, with 7 nucleotides matching TRBD1. With 5 bases clipped from V and 0 bases from J, the junction kept 5 bases outside the gene matches. This CDR3 spans 15 amino acids. The germline V gene encodes CDR1 SEHNR and CDR2 FQNEAQ (reference sequence). The chain's CDR3 is CASSRWGQSTDTQYF. For the CDR3, the DNA is TGTGCCAGCAGCCGTTGGGGACAGAGCACAGATACGCAGTATTTT.

This clone was counted between two and nine times. The J gene is TRBJ1-6, the V gene TRBV28; TRBD1 aligns across 8 bases. The CDR3 sequence is 15 residues long. Germline trimming cut 8 bases from V and 10 bases from J; bases unmatched to any gene: 13. Germline V lookup: CDR1 MDHEN, CDR2 SYDVKM. CDR3 sequence (DNA): TGTGCCAGCCTAAAGACCACAGGGGGACGGTCACCCCTCCACTTT. Protein product: CASLKTTGGRSPLHF.

In this sample, this clone turned up a few times. The chain joins TRBV7-2 to TRBJ2-1, with TRBD2 identical over 11 bases. This CDR3 has 15 amino acids. With V trimmed by 4 bases and J by 15 bases, 14 bases remained unmatched. From germline, CDR1 is SGHTA and CDR2 FQGNSA. As DNA, the CDR3 is TGTGCCAGCAGCTCCCGGGATAGCGGGAGGGCCGGTGCGTTCTTC. Protein: CASSSRDSGRAGAFF.

This clone was observed a few times. The chain carries TRBV27 and TRBJ2-3; D not certain. Trimming left V 6 bases short and J 5 bases short, with 15 bases between. Germline V gives CDR1 MNHEY, CDR2 SMNVEV (reference sequence). The CDR3 loop spans 14 amino acids. The CDR3 nucleotides read TGTGCCAGCAGGGCCCGACCCCTGAGAGATACGCAGTATTTT. Residues: CASRARPLRDTQYF.

This clone has more than one count but fewer than ten. The rearrangement joins TRBV29-1 to TRBJ2-1; no clear D. The ends were cut back, 6 bases at V and 0 bases at J, with 15 bases in the middle. Germline assignment: CDR1 SQVTM and CDR2 ANQGSEA. The CDR3 is 15 amino acids. This CDR3 reads CSVDRALTSYNEQFF. The CDR3 nucleotides are TGCAGCGTAGATAGGGCGCTCACCTCCTACAATGAGCAGTTCTTC.

J is TRBJ2-3 and V is TRBV5-4; D is perhaps TRBD1 or TRBD2 (6 bases each). Deletions cut 3 bases from V and 10 bases from J, with 15 bases between. The CDR3 is 13 amino acids. Per germline, CDR1 SGHNT and CDR2 YYREEE (reference sequence). The CDR3 DNA is TGTGCCAGCAGCTCTCCGGGGGCGATGGCGCAGTATTTT. This translates into CASSSPGAMAQYF.

This clone was counted between two and nine times. V and J are TRBV7-9 and TRBJ2-7; the match to TRBD2 covers 8 bases. The CDR3 is 16 residues long. The V segment lost 1 base and the J segment 3 bases; nucleotides outside the gene matches: 8. Per germline, CDR1 SEHNR and CDR2 FQNEAQ (reference sequence). CDR3 DNA: TGTGCCAGCAGCTTAGGGGCTTCGGGACTAGACTACGAGCAGTACTTC. It encodes CASSLGASGLDYEQYF.

This rearrangement joins TRBV25-1 to TRBJ2-1; D unresolved. There are 12 residues in the CDR3. The germline gives CDR1 MGHDK, CDR2 SYGVNS. Trimming took off 7 bases at V and 5 bases at J, with 9 bases between the two ends. CDR3 nucleotide sequence: TGTGCCAGCACACAGTTTAACAATGAGCAGTTCTTC. Its protein is CASTQFNNEQFF.

The rearrangement links TRBV19 to TRBJ2-7; 13 bases match TRBD2. CDR3 length: 18 amino acids. Germline CDR1 and CDR2: LNHDA and SQIVND (reference sequence). V was clipped by 3 bases and J by 4 bases; unmatched bases: 12. The CDR3 DNA sequence: TGTGCCAGTAGTATCGGTTTGTGGACTAGCGGGAGTAGATACGAGCAGTACTTC. Its translation: CASSIGLWTSGSRYEQYF.

This clone appeared a few times. In the same sample, other DNA sequences code for this CDR3. The V gene is TRBV7-2, the J gene TRBJ2-7; 11 positions agree with TRBD2. CDR3 length: 14 amino acids. Germline loops: CDR1 SGHTA, CDR2 FQGNSA. V lost 2 bases and J lost 4; bases outside the gene matches: 1. DNA for the CDR3: TGTGCCAGCAGCTTAACTAGCGGGAGTTACGAGCAGTACTTC. It translates to CASSLTSGSYEQYF.

CDR3 loop: CARGSTDTQYF. In DNA form, the CDR3 reads TGTGCCAGGGGGTCCACAGATACGCAGTATTTT. The rearrangement links TRBV2 to TRBJ2-3; D not certain. The CDR3 loop spans 11 amino acids. Trimming cost V 9 bases and J 2 bases, with 6 bases left between them. The germline gives CDR1 SNHLY, CDR2 FYNNEI.

This clone was detected a few times. The genes are TRBV4-3 and TRBJ1-4, with D possibly TRBD1 on 5 matching bases. Trimming shortened V by 0 bases and J by 8 bases, and 13 bases separated the two germline ends. CDR1 is LGHNA, CDR2 YSLEER, per germline. The CDR3 consists of 15 residues. Here the CDR3 DNA reads TGCGCCAGCAGCCAAGAGGGAGGGGCTAGGGAAAAACTGTTTTTT. It codes for CASSQEGGAREKLFF.

This clone occurred a few times. The rearrangement links TRBV28 to TRBJ2-3, with 8 bases aligning to TRBD1. The germline gives CDR1 MDHEN, CDR2 SYDVKM. The junction had 6 bases not matched to a gene; V was cut back by 5 bases and J by 5 bases. This CDR3 comprises 14 residues. In nucleotides, the CDR3 is TGTGCCAGCAGTGCAGGGGGCCCTGTAGATACGCAGTATTTT. Amino acids: CASSAGGPVDTQYF. The whole variable domain, filled in from reference TRBV28 and TRBJ2-3, reads DVKVTQSSRYLVKRTGEKVFLECVQDMDHENMFWYRQDPGLGLRLIYFSYDVKMKEKGDIPEGYSVSREKKERFSLILESASTNQTSMYLCASSAGGPVDTQYFGPGTRLTVL.

This clone has only a few counts. V gene TRBV9 combines with J gene TRBJ2-7; D might be TRBD2 (6 bases). The CDR3 has 17 amino acids. CDR1 SGDLS and CDR2 YYNGEE come from the germline V gene. V dropped 4 bases and J dropped 0 bases, with 20 bases sitting between them. CDR3 in DNA: TGTGCCAGCAGCACCCGTGGGGGTCTAGCGAACTCCTACGAGCAGTACTTC. Translated: CASSTRGGLANSYEQYF.

V gene TRBV29-1 combines with J gene TRBJ2-5, with 12 nucleotides matching TRBD2. Per the germline V gene, CDR1 is SQVTM and CDR2 is ANQGSEA. The CDR3 runs 13 residues. CDR3 residues: CVGLAGGQETQYF. The CDR3 DNA follows: TGCGTAGGCCTAGCGGGAGGGCAAGAGACCCAGTACTTC.

This clone came up a few times. The rearrangement joins TRBV5-1 to TRBJ1-1, with TRBD1 as a possible D gene (6 bases). The CDR3 runs 14 residues. Trimming took 1 base from V and 4 from J, leaving 11 bases between them. Germline V CDR1 and CDR2: SGHRS, YFSETQ. CDR3 in DNA: TGCGCCAGCAGCTTGACAGGGTGGGGCACTGAAGCTTTCTTT. Amino acid sequence: CASSLTGWGTEAFF.

The chain recombines TRBV29-1 with TRBJ2-3; D perhaps matches TRBD1 (5 bases). V shed 8 bases and J shed 0 bases, with 21 bases lying between them. CDR3 length: 16 amino acids. The germline V gene has CDR1 SQVTM and CDR2 ANQGSEA. CDR3 sequence reads: CSPRRERAPSTDTQYF. DNA for the CDR3: TGCAGCCCACGCAGGGAACGGGCCCCTAGCACAGATACGCAGTATTTT.

This clone has more than one count but fewer than ten. The gene calls are TRBV13 and TRBJ1-2; a weak D match, TRBD1 (5 bases). The V gene lost 5 bases and the J gene lost 6 bases, with 13 bases spanning the gap. The CDR3 loop spans 13 amino acids. CDR1 PRHDT and CDR2 FYEKMQ come from the germline V gene (reference sequence). CDR3 loop: CASSPRGGDGYTF. The CDR3 nucleotides read TGTGCCAGCAGCCCTAGGGGAGGCGATGGCTACACCTTC.

The chain combines TRBV2 with TRBJ1-5; 9 positions match TRBD1. CDR1 SNHLY and CDR2 FYNNEI come from the germline V gene. The CDR3 contains 19 residues. V lost 5 bases to trimming and J lost 4 bases; unmatched junction nucleotides: 18. The CDR3 region is CASSQRGGTGIDKNQPQHF. The CDR3 DNA reads TGTGCCAGCAGTCAAAGGGGAGGGACAGGGATAGACAAAAATCAGCCCCAGCATTTT.

The gene calls are TRBV30 and TRBJ2-1; D remains ambiguous. V dropped 4 bases and J dropped 0 bases, with 10 bases sitting between them. Germline lookup yields CDR1 GTSNPN and CDR2 SVGIG (reference sequence). The CDR3 runs 14 residues. CDR3 residues: CAWTTASSYNEQFF. Here the CDR3 DNA reads TGTGCCTGGACAACGGCTAGCTCCTACAATGAGCAGTTCTTC.

This clone turned up a few times. The chain links TRBV30 to TRBJ1-5; D possibly corresponds to TRBD1 (5 bases). This CDR3 spans 15 amino acids. Between the trimmed V and J ends, which lost 3 bases and 2 bases, there was a span of 14 bases. The germline V gene has CDR1 GTSNPN and CDR2 SVGIG (reference sequence). Here the CDR3 reads CAWSIAGFGNQPQHF. CDR3 sequence (DNA): TGTGCCTGGAGCATAGCAGGGTTTGGCAATCAGCCCCAGCATTTT.

This clone was counted a few times. This chain joins TRBV7-9 and TRBJ1-1; 9 nucleotides align to TRBD1. Looked up from germline, CDR1 is SEHNR and CDR2 is FQNEAQ (reference sequence). Trimming at V came to 6 bases and at J to 1 base, leaving 3 bases not matched to a gene. The CDR3 spans 14 residues. In DNA, the CDR3 is TGTGCCAGCAGACGGACAGGGGAGAACACTGAAGCTTTCTTT. Translated: CASRRTGENTEAFF. Complete variable domain (other parts from reference TRBV7-9 and TRBJ1-1): DTGVSQNPRHKITKRGQNVTFRCDPISEHNRLYWYRQTLGQGPEFLTYFQNEAQLEKSRLLSDRFSAERPKGSFSTLEIQRTEQGDSAMYLCASRRTGENTEAFFGQGTRLTVV.

The chain is built from TRBV2 and TRBJ2-1; D gene ambiguous. CDR1 and CDR2 from the germline V gene are SNHLY and FYNNEI. Trimming removed 7 bases from V and 4 bases from J, with 5 bases in between. The CDR3 is 11 amino acids. The CDR3: CASTQYNEQFF. The CDR3 DNA is TGTGCCAGCACTCAATACAATGAGCAGTTCTTC.

This clone turned up a few times. The chain carries TRBV16 and TRBJ1-3, with D hard to call. Germline-derived CDR1 and CDR2 are KGHSY and FQNENV. Trimming removed 2 bases at V and 0 bases at J, with 5 bases between. This CDR3 has 14 residues. The CDR3 bases are TGTGCCAGCAGCCAACAGGACTCTGGAAACACCATATATTTT. Translation gives CASSQQDSGNTIYF.